This TCR beta chain came from a study of response to subunit inactivated influenza vaccine. Findings and limits, study-wide: Each seasonal influenza vaccination, the authors suggested, recruits few new T cells.

Each CDR3 protein gets one entry after TCRdb re-called the RT-PCR reads with MiXCR. In the table there are 500,000 or so distinct CDR3 sequences, approximately 15% of which are singletons. Trimming removed 0 bases at V and 3 bases at J, with 8 bases between. Germline V CDR1 and CDR2: MNHEY, SVGAGI. The CDR3 spans 15 residues. About this clonotype: What it binds is unknown.

This specimen was CD4+ T cells sorted from PBMCs, taken less than 30 months after vaccination. The sequence was obtained from a man aged 45-69 years who received an inactivated influenza vaccine. The chain employs TRBV6-5 and TRBJ1-4; weak D call: TRBD1 (5 bases). The CDR3 DNA reads TGTGCCAGCAGTTACTCGGGGGTCCCTAATGAAAAACTGTTTTTT. This codes for CASSYSGVPNEKLFF.